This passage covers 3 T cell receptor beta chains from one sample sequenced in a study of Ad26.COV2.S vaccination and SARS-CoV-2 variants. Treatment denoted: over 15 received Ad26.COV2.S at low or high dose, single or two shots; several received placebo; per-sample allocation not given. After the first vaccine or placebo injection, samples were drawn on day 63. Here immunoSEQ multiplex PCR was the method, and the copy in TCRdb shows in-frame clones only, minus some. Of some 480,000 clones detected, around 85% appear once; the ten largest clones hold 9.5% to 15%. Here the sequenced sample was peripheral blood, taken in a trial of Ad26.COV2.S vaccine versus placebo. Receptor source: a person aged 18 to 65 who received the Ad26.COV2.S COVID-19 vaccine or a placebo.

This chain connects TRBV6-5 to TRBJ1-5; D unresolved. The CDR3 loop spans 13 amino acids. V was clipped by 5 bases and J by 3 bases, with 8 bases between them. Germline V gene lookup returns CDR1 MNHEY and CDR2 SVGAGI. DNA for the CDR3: TGTGCCAGCAGTAAGATTCCCAATCAGCCCCAGCATTTT. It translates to CASSKIPNQPQHF.

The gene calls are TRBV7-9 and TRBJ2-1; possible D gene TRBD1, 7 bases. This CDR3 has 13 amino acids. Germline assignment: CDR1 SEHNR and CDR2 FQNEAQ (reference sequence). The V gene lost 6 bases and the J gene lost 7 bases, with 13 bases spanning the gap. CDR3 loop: CASRSRGVNEQFF. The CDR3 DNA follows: TGTGCCAGCAGATCCAGGGGGGTGAATGAGCAGTTCTTC. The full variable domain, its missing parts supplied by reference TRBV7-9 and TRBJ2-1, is DTGVSQNPRHKITKRGQNVTFRCDPISEHNRLYWYRQTLGQGPEFLTYFQNEAQLEKSRLLSDRFSAERPKGSFSTLEIQRTEQGDSAMYLCASRSRGVNEQFFGPGTRLTVL.

The CDR3 DNA is TGTGCCAGCAGGAGACGACAGGGCGTCAATCAGCCCCAGCATTTT. This codes for CASRRRQGVNQPQHF. The V gene is TRBV2, the J gene TRBJ1-5; TRBD1 matches 7 bases. Germline lookup yields CDR1 SNHLY and CDR2 FYNNEI. The trim removed 6 bases at V and 3 bases at J, leaving 8 bases unmatched. The CDR3 covers 15 residues. The full variable domain, with the rest looked up from reference TRBV2 and TRBJ1-5, is EPEVTQTPSHQVTQMGQEVILRCVPISNHLYFYWYRQILGQKVEFLVSFYNNEISEKSEIFDDQFSVERPDGSNFTLKIRSTKLEDSAMYFCASRRRQGVNQPQHFGDGTRLSIL.